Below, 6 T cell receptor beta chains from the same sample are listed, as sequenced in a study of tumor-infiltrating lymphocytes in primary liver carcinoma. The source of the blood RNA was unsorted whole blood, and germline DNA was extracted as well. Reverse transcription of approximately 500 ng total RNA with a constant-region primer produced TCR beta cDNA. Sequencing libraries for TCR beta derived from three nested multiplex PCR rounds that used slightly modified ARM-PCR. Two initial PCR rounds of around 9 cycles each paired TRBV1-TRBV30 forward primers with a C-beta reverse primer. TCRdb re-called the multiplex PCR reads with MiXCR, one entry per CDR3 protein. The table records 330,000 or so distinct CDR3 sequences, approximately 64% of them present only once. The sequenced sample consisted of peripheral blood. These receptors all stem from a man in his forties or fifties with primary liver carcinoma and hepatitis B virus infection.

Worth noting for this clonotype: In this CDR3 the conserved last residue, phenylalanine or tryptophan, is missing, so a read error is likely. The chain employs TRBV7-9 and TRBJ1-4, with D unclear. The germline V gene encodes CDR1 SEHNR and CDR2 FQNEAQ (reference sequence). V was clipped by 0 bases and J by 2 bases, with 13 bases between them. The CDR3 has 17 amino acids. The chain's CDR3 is CASSLAGYRRTNEKLFY. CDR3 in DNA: TGTGCCAGCAGCTTAGCGGGATACCGGAGGACTAATGAAAAACTGTTTTAT.

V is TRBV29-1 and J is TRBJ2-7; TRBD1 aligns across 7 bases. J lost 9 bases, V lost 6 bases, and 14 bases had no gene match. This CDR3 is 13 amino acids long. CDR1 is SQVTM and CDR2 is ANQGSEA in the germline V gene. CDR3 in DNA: TGCAGCGTATCGACAGGGAGTGTTGGCGTGCAGTACTTC. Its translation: CSVSTGSVGVQYF.

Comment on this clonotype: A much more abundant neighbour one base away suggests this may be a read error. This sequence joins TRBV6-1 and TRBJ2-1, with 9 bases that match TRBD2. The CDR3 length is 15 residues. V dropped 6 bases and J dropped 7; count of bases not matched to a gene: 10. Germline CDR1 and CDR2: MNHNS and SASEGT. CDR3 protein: CASRVLSGGRNEQFF. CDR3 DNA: TGTGCCAGCAGGGTACTTAGCGGGGGAAGGAATGAGCAGTTCTTC.

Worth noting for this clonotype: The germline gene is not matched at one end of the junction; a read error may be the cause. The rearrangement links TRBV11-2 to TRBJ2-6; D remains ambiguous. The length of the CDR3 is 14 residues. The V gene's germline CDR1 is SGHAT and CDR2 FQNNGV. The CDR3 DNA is TGTACCAGCACAGTGGATGGCTGGGCCAACGTCCTGACTTTC. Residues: CTSTVDGWANVLTF.

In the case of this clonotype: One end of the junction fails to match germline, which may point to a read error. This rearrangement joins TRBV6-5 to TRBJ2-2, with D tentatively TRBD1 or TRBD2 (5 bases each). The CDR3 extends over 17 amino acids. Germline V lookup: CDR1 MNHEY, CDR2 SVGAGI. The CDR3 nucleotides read TGTACCAGCATCCTAGGGACGGGGAATATGGTCACCGGGGAGCTGTTTTTT. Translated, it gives CTSILGTGNMVTGELFF.

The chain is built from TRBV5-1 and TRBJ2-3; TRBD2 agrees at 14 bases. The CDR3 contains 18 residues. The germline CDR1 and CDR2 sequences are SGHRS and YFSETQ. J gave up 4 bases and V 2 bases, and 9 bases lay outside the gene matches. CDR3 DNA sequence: TGCGCCAGCAGCTTAGGACTAGCGGGAGGCCGCGGTTCAGATACGCAGTATTTT. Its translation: CASSLGLAGGRGSDTQYF.